This T cell receptor (beta chain) emerged from a study of identical twins. Overall study findings and caveats: Out-of-frame alpha sequences common to twins were enriched for low generation probability.

Points on this clonotype: Its matching antigen is unknown.

TCRdb reanalysed the 5' RACE reads using MiXCR and keeps one entry per CDR3 protein. The table has hundreds of thousands of distinct CDR3 sequences, 24% seen once; the top ten hold 2.9%. Another study also made use of these data, one on T cells expressing NK-cell markers.

Sequenced input: CD4+ T cells sorted from blood. The origin of this receptor is a woman between 18 and 29 years old in good health.

CDR3 sequence reads: CSVPRTSGGSSGELFF. The DNA for the CDR3 is TGCAGCGTTCCCCGGACTAGCGGGGGGTCCTCCGGGGAGCTGTTTTTT. The V gene is TRBV29-1, the J gene TRBJ2-2, with 14 positions matching TRBD2. The CDR3 runs to 16 residues. CDR1 and CDR2 from the germline V gene are SQVTM and ANQGSEA. The V gene end was trimmed by 5 bases and the J gene end by 6 bases; junction bases not matched to a gene: 8.